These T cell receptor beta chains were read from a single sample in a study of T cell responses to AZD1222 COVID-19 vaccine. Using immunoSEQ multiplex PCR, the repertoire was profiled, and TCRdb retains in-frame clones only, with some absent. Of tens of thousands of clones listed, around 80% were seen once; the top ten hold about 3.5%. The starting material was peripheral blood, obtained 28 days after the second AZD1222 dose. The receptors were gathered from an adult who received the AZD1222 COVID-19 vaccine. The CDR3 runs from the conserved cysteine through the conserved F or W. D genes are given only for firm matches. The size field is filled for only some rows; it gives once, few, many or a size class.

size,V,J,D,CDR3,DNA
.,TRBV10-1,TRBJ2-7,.,CASSEGAGKSYEQYF,TGCGCCAGCAGTGAGGGGGCAGGGAAATCCTACGAGCAGTACTTC
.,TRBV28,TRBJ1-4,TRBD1,CASSTGGGQGNEKLFF,TGTGCCAGCAGTACAGGGGGGGGACAGGGGAATGAAAAACTGTTTTTT
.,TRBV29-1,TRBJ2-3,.,CSGKDRTSTDTQYF,TGCAGCGGTAAAGACAGGACTAGCACAGATACGCAGTATTTT
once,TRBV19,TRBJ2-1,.,CASSTGGPYNEQFF,TGTGCCAGTAGTACCGGGGGGCCCTACAATGAGCAGTTCTTC
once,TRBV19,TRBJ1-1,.,CASTPGAFMNTEAFF,TGTGCCAGTACGCCGGGGGCCTTCATGAACACTGAAGCTTTCTTT
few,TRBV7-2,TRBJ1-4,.,CASSPIGHPNEKLFF,TGTGCCAGCAGCCCGATTGGACATCCTAATGAAAAACTGTTTTTT
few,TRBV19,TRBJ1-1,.,CASSIERARAFF,TGTGCCAGTAGTATAGAGAGAGCGCGAGCTTTCTTT
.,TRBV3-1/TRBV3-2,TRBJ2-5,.,CASSSQETQYF,TGTGCCAGCAGCTCACAAGAGACCCAGTACTTC
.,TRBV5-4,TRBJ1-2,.,CASSLDSNAMGYTF,TGTGCCAGCAGCTTGGACTCGAATGCTATGGGCTACACCTTC
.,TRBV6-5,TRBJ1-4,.,CASSWSTNEKLFF,TGTGCCAGCAGTTGGTCGACTAATGAAAAACTGTTTTTT
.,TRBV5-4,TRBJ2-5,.,CASSGAKKETQYF,TGTGCCAGCAGCGGAGCGAAAAAAGAGACCCAGTACTTC
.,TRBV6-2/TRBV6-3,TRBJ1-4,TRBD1,CASSYLTGTGTDEKLFF,TGTGCCAGCAGTTACTTAACCGGGACAGGGACGGATGAAAAACTGTTTTTT
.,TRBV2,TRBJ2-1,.,CATSSYNEQFF,TGTGCTACAAGTTCCTACAATGAGCAGTTCTTC
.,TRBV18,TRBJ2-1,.,CATSLDEAGYNEQFF,TGTGCCACCTCGTTGGACGAAGCCGGCTACAATGAGCAGTTCTTC
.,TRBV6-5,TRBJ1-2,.,CASSQGYNYGYTF,TGTGCCAGCAGTCAGGGTTATAACTATGGCTACACCTTC
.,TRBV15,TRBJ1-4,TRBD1,CATSRDTRTGEKLFF,TGTGCCACCAGCAGAGATACCCGGACAGGGGAAAAACTGTTTTTT
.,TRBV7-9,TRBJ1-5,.,CASSYSSGQGLPTQHF,TGTGCCAGCAGCTATAGCTCGGGGCAGGGGCTTCCGACCCAGCATTTT
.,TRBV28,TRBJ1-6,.,CASSWELGLGYNSPLHF,TGTGCCAGCAGTTGGGAACTGGGGCTGGGCTATAATTCACCCCTCCACTTT
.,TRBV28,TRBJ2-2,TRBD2,CASGRGSPTGELFF,TGTGCCAGCGGGAGGGGTAGCCCCACCGGGGAGCTGTTTTTT
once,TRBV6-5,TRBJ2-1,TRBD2,CASSYFLAGGLNEQFF,TGTGCCAGCAGTTACTTCCTAGCGGGGGGCCTCAATGAGCAGTTCTTC
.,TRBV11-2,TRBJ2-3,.,CASSLAAAGTDTQYF,TGTGCCAGCAGCTTAGCGGCGGCCGGCACAGATACGCAGTATTTT
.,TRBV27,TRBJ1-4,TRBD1,CASSLDRGYGEKLFF,TGTGCCAGCAGTTTGGACAGGGGTTATGGTGAAAAACTGTTTTTT
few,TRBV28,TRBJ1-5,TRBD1,CASSLSTGGGSGQPQHF,TGTGCCAGCAGTTTATCCACAGGGGGCGGCTCGGGTCAGCCCCAGCATTTT
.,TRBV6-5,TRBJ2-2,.,CASGAGITNTGELFF,TGTGCCAGCGGGGCGGGGATTACGAACACCGGGGAGCTGTTTTTT
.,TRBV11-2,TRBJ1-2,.,CASSLVARAGMGGYTF,TGTGCCAGCAGCTTAGTGGCCCGCGCAGGGATGGGTGGCTACACCTTC
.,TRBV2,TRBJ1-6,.,CATRRDTYNSPLHF,TGTGCCACAAGACGGGACACCTATAATTCACCCCTCCACTTT
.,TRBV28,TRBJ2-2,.,CASRYVSGELFF,TGTGCCAGCAGATACGTTTCCGGGGAGCTGTTTTTT
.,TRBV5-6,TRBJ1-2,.,CASSLGRNGYTF,TGTGCCAGCAGCTTGGGCAGAAATGGCTACACCTTC
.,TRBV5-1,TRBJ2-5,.,CASSHATAQETQYF,TGCGCCAGCAGCCATGCGACAGCCCAAGAGACCCAGTACTTC
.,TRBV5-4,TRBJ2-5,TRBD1,CASSPRDSQETQYF,TGTGCCAGCAGCCCACGGGACAGCCAAGAGACCCAGTACTTC
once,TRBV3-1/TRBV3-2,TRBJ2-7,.,CASSQQPQGGEQYF,TGTGCCAGCAGCCAGCAACCTCAGGGCGGCGAGCAGTACTTC
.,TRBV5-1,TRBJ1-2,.,CASSSGGSLLGSYGYTF,TGCGCCAGCAGCAGTGGGGGCAGTTTACTAGGATCCTATGGCTACACCTTC
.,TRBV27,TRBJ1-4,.,CASRPQAREGNEKLFF,TGTGCCAGCAGACCTCAGGCCCGGGAGGGAAATGAAAAACTGTTTTTT
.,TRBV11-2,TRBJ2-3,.,CASSLGGGVSDTQYF,TGTGCCAGCAGCTTAGGTGGGGGTGTGTCAGATACGCAGTATTTT
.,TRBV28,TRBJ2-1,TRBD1,CASSLGTGGVNEQFF,TGTGCCAGCAGTTTAGGGACAGGAGGCGTGAATGAGCAGTTCTTC
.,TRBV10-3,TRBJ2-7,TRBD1,CAAGTAPNPRQYF,TGTGCCGCCGGGACAGCCCCTAATCCTCGGCAGTACTTC
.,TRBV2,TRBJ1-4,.,CASSDRGKREKLFF,TGTGCCAGCAGTGACCGGGGTAAAAGGGAAAAACTGTTTTTT
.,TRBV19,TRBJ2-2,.,CASRPEDRNTGELFF,TGTGCCAGTAGACCAGAGGACAGAAACACCGGGGAGCTGTTTTTT
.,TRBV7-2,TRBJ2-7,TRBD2,CASSLARGGQPEQYF,TGTGCCAGCAGCTTAGCTCGCGGGGGGCAGCCCGAGCAGTACTTC
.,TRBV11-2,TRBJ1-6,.,CASSWGLGNSPLHF,TGTGCCAGCAGCTGGGGTCTGGGTAATTCACCCCTCCACTTT